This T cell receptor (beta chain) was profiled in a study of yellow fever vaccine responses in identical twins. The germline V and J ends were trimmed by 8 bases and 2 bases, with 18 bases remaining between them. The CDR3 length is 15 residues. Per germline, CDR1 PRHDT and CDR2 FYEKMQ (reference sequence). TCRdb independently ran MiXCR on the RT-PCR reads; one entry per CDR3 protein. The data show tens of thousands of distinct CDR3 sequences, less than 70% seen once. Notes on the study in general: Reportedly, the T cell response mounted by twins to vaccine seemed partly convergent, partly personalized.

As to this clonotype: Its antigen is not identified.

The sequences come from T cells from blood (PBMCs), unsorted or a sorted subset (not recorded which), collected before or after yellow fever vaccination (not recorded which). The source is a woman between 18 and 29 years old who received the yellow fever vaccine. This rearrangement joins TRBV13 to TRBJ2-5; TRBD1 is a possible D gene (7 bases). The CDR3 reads CASGGTVGTQETQYF. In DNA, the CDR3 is TGTGCCAGCGGGGGGACAGTTGGGACACAAGAGACCCAGTACTTC. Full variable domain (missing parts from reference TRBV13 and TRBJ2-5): AAGVIQSPRHLIKEKRETATLKCYPIPRHDTVYWYQQGPGQDPQFLISFYEKMQSDKGSIPDRFSAQQFSDYHSELNMSSLELGDSALYFCASGGTVGTQETQYFGPGTRLLVL.